The rows below give T cell receptor beta chains drawn from one sample of a study of T cells of healthy individuals. In TCRdb, the 5' RACE reads were re-called with MiXCR into one record per CDR3 protein. The sample has about 60,000 distinct CDR3 sequences, around 15% seen once; the top ten hold approximately 4.8%. The receptors here all came from a human donor in good health. CDR3s include the opening cysteine and the closing phenylalanine or tryptophan. A D gene is named only where the DNA matches it firmly. Not every row has a clone size; where given, it reads once, few, many or a size class.

TRBJ2-7 NA NA TRBV5-1 TGCGCCAGCAGCTCGGGACTTTTAAGGAACGAGCAGTACTTC CASSSGLLRNEQYF
TRBJ2-5 TRBD1 many TRBV5-6 TGTGCCAGCAGCTCATCCGGGACAGAGCCTGTGGAGACCCAGTACTTC CASSSSGTEPVETQYF
TRBJ2-4 NA many TRBV20-1 TGCAGTGCTAGGCAGTTTTTAGCCAAAAACATTCAGTACTTC CSARQFLAKNIQYF
TRBJ2-7 NA NA TRBV10-2 TGCGCCAGCAGTGACAGAAGGCAGTACTTC CASSDRRQYF
TRBJ1-1 NA NA TRBV30 TGTGCCCAATTGTGGAGCGGAACTGAAGCTTTCTTT CAQLWSGTEAFF
TRBJ1-1 NA many TRBV27 TGTGCCAGCAGTTTATCTATGAACACTGAAGCTTTCTTT CASSLSMNTEAFF
TRBJ1-3 TRBD1 NA TRBV4-1 TGCGCCAGCAGCCAAGATCCCGGGACAGGGGATTCGAGAAACACCATATATTTT CASSQDPGTGDSRNTIYF
TRBJ2-5 TRBD1 many TRBV29-1 TGCAGCGTTGACGGCGGGACAGGGCGTTTTACCCAGTACTTC CSVDGGTGRFTQYF
TRBJ2-2 NA NA TRBV15 TGTGCCACCAGCAGAGATGGCGGGGGCCCCACCGGGGAGCTGTTTTTT CATSRDGGGPTGELFF
TRBJ1-2 NA many TRBV19 TGTGCCAGTAGTGTCGGCTACGGGGCCGCCTATGGCTACACCTTC CASSVGYGAAYGYTF
TRBJ2-2 NA few TRBV11-2 TGTGCCAGCAGCGGCAGTTGGACCGGGGAGCTGTTTTTT CASSGSWTGELFF
TRBJ1-4 NA many TRBV4-1 TGCGCCAGCAGCCCGGCGCCGCCGGGAGCGGGAAATGAAAAACTGTTTTTT CASSPAPPGAGNEKLFF
TRBJ2-3 NA few TRBV7-3 TGTGCCAGCAGCTTAAGGCTGGTGGGAGCCGGCACAGATACGCAGTATTTT CASSLRLVGAGTDTQYF
TRBJ1-5 TRBD1 NA TRBV20-1 TGCAGTGCTAGACCTACAGGGGTCGGGCCCCAGCATTTT CSARPTGVGPQHF
TRBJ2-2 NA NA TRBV25-1 TGTGCCAGCCAGGGAGGAGGAAACACCGGGGAGCTGTTTTTT CASQGGGNTGELFF
TRBJ2-3 TRBD1 many TRBV24-1 TGTGCCACCAGTGAAGGGACAGGGGCAGATACGCAGTATTTT CATSEGTGADTQYF
TRBJ1-2 NA many TRBV5-1 TGCGCCAGCAGCTTCTCCACAGACTATAACTATGGCTACACCTTC CASSFSTDYNYGYTF
TRBJ1-4 NA few TRBV28 TGTGCCAGCAGTTTACCCGGAGATCGGCGCGCAACTAATGAAAAACTGTTTTTT CASSLPGDRRATNEKLFF
TRBJ2-7 NA few TRBV23-1 TGCGCCAGCAGTCAATATGAGGTGGCCGGCTGGACAGCGGCTCACTCCTACGAGCAGTACTTC CASSQYEVAGWTAAHSYEQYF
TRBJ2-5 NA few TRBV3-1 TGTGCCAGCAGCCTACAACCTAGCAGACAAGAGACCCAGTACTTC CASSLQPSRQETQYF
TRBJ1-5 NA NA TRBV19 TGTGCCAGTAGTTGGAGCAATCAGCCCCAGCATTTT CASSWSNQPQHF
TRBJ2-7 NA many TRBV6-5 TGTGCCAGCAGTTACCGGGGCAGGGGCTACGAGCAGTACTTC CASSYRGRGYEQYF
TRBJ2-3 NA NA TRBV10-2 TGCGCCAGCAGTTTAATAGCGGTTAGCACAGATACGCAGTATTTT CASSLIAVSTDTQYF
TRBJ2-1 TRBD2 many TRBV5-1 TGCGCCAGCACCCCGGGGGGGGGTTACAATGAGCAGTTCTTC CASTPGGGYNEQFF
TRBJ2-5 TRBD2 few TRBV5-1 TGCGCCAGCAGCTTGGTGATGAGACTAGCGGGAGTGGGCCAAGAGACCCAGTACTTC CASSLVMRLAGVGQETQYF
TRBJ2-1 NA many TRBV20-1 TGCAGTGCTAGAGACAGGTACTCCTACAATGAGCAGTTCTTC CSARDRYSYNEQFF